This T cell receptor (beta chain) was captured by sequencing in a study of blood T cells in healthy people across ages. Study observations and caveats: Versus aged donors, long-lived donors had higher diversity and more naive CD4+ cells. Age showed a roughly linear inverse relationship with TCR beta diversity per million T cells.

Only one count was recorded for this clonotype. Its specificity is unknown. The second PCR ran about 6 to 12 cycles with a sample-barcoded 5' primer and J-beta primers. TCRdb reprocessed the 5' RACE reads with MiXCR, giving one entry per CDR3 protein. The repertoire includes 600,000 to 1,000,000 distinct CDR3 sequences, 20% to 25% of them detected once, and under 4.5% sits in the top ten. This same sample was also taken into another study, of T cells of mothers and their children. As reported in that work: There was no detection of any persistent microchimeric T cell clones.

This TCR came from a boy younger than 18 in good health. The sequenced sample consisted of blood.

The CDR3 is CASSFRGTGGYEQYF. The CDR3 nucleotides are TGTGCCAGCAGTTTTAGGGGGACAGGGGGCTACGAGCAGTACTTC. The chain joins TRBV28 to TRBJ2-7; TRBD1 agrees at 11 bases. Germline V gene lookup returns CDR1 MDHEN and CDR2 SYDVKM. The CDR3 extends over 15 amino acids. V dropped 3 bases and J dropped 3; count of bases not matched to a gene: 4. Complete variable domain (other parts from reference TRBV28 and TRBJ2-7): DVKVTQSSRYLVKRTGEKVFLECVQDMDHENMFWYRQDPGLGLRLIYFSYDVKMKEKGDIPEGYSVSREKKERFSLILESASTNQTSMYLCASSFRGTGGYEQYFGPGTRLTVT.